The 9 T cell receptor beta chains in this list originate from one sample, sequenced in a study of beta chain features in type 1 diabetes. General observations from the study: Within each of all four CD4+ subsets, Type 1 diabetes patients had TCRB CDR3s that were moderately but significantly shorter.

Since all of the isolated RNA was reverse transcribed, expressed TCRB transcripts were what got sequenced. The table came from immunoSEQ multiplex PCR; TCRdb's copy has only in-frame clones and leaves some out. The sample includes just under 150,000 clones, 10% to 15% of them seen just once. Their cognate antigens are unknown. Source material: central memory CD4+ T cells from blood. These receptors originate from a man younger than 35 with type 1 diabetes.

This clone has a handful of counts. The rearrangement uses TRBV10-3 and TRBJ1-1; D not resolved. This CDR3 is 14 amino acids long. Germline CDR1 ENHRY, CDR2 SYGVKD. V was shortened by 4 bases and J by 4 bases, with 13 bases between the two germline ends. CDR3 DNA sequence: TGTGCCATCAGTGTGGCCCAATTGGGCACTGAAGCTTTCTTT. Its protein is CAISVAQLGTEAFF.

The J gene is TRBJ2-1, the V gene TRBV9; D call uncertain. The germline V and J ends were trimmed by 0 bases and 5 bases, with 12 bases remaining between them. CDR3 size: 15 residues. CDR1 and CDR2 from the germline V gene are SGDLS and YYNGEE. CDR3 amino acids: CASSVGWGKDNEQFF. In nucleotides, the CDR3 is TGTGCCAGCAGCGTAGGGTGGGGTAAGGACAATGAGCAGTTCTTC.

The rearrangement uses TRBV7-9 and TRBJ2-3, with a possible D match to TRBD2 (6 bases). Between the trimmed V and J ends, which lost 4 bases and 11 bases, there was a span of 19 bases. The CDR3 covers 14 residues. Looked up from germline, CDR1 is SEHNR and CDR2 is FQNEAQ (reference sequence). In DNA, the CDR3 is TGTGCCAGCAGCTCTACCACCGATACGCGGGGGCAGTATTTT. This gives the protein CASSSTTDTRGQYF. The variable domain in full, with the rest retrieved from reference TRBV7-9 and TRBJ2-3, is DTGVSQNPRHKITKRGQNVTFRCDPISEHNRLYWYRQTLGQGPEFLTYFQNEAQLEKSRLLSDRFSAERPKGSFSTLEIQRTEQGDSAMYLCASSSTTDTRGQYFGPGTRLTVL.

The chain links TRBV5-6 to TRBJ1-6; D is unresolved. The germline gives CDR1 SGHDT, CDR2 YYEEEE. This CDR3 has 14 amino acids. Trimming cost V 2 bases and J 8 bases, with 11 bases left between them. The CDR3 sequence is CASSLITDYSPLHF. CDR3 nucleotides: TGTGCCAGCAGCTTAATCACCGACTATTCACCCCTCCACTTT.

A few counts support this clone. This rearrangement joins TRBV29-1 to TRBJ2-3; D is unresolved. The CDR3 is made up of 12 amino acids. V was clipped by 6 bases and J by 0 bases, with 7 bases between them. In germline, CDR1 is SQVTM, CDR2 ANQGSEA. The CDR3 region has the DNA TGCAGCGTATTTATTAGCACAGATACGCAGTATTTT. It codes for CSVFISTDTQYF.

This clone came up a few times. This chain links TRBV9 with TRBJ2-1; 8 nucleotides line up with TRBD2. The CDR3 extends over 15 amino acids. V gave up 0 bases and J gave up 3 bases; unmatched junction bases: 2. Germline V gene lookup returns CDR1 SGDLS and CDR2 YYNGEE. Here the CDR3 reads CASSVALAGYNEQFF. The DNA of the CDR3 is TGTGCCAGCAGCGTAGCTCTAGCGGGCTACAATGAGCAGTTCTTC.

The gene calls are TRBV2 and TRBJ1-2, with a possible D match to TRBD1 (5 bases). CDR1 and CDR2 (germline): SNHLY, FYNNEI. The CDR3 totals 14 residues. V lost 2 bases to trimming and J lost 5 bases, with 12 bases between them. As DNA, the CDR3 is TGTGCCAGCAGTGAATGGGTACAGGTATATGGCTACACCTTC. It translates to CASSEWVQVYGYTF.

There are many counts of this clone. The V and J genes are TRBV7-9 and TRBJ2-3; D is possibly TRBD1 (6 bases). V lost 1 base, J lost 0 bases, and 11 bases lay in between. CDR1 and CDR2 (germline): SEHNR, FQNEAQ (reference sequence). There are 16 residues in the CDR3. The CDR3 spells CASSLEWTASTDTQYF. The CDR3 bases are TGTGCCAGCAGCTTAGAATGGACAGCTAGCACAGATACGCAGTATTTT.

The V gene is TRBV5-1, the J gene TRBJ2-7; TRBD1 aligns across 12 bases. The germline V gene encodes CDR1 SGHRS and CDR2 YFSETQ. The ends lost 4 bases at V and 6 bases at J; junction bases unmatched: 5. The CDR3 has 14 amino acids. Here the CDR3 reads CASSQGTGGSEQYF. The CDR3 DNA reads TGCGCCAGCAGCCAAGGGACAGGGGGCTCCGAGCAGTACTTC.